This T cell receptor beta chain was recorded in a study of blood T cells in healthy people across ages. Study details: Capture by template switching was about one barcoded beta molecule per two T cells.

A sample-barcoded 5' primer and a J-beta primer mix were used in a second PCR of roughly 6 to 11 cycles. TCRdb processed the 5' RACE reads anew with MiXCR; each CDR3 protein has one entry. The sample has roughly 800,000 distinct CDR3 sequences, roughly 60% seen once. The sequenced sample consisted of blood. The TCR comes from a man aged 25-45 years in good health.

CDR3 loop: CASSLGRVDIQYF. The DNA for the CDR3 is TGTGCCAGCAGCTTAGGGAGGGTTGACATTCAGTACTTC. The rearrangement links TRBV7-9 to TRBJ2-4; a weak D match, TRBD2 (6 bases). Trimming took 1 base from V and 8 from J, leaving 9 bases between them. This CDR3 has 13 residues. CDR1 is SEHNR, CDR2 FQNEAQ, per germline (reference sequence).